This TCR beta chain emerged from a study of PD-1 blockade in classical Hodgkin lymphoma. Study findings and constraints: The drivers behind the repertoire differences, possibly disease activity or prior therapy, remain undefined.

TCRdb's table, derived via immunoSEQ multiplex PCR, lists solely in-frame clones and lacks some. This table holds some 15,000 clones, about 89% found once. The sample's time point: newly diagnosed, previously untreated cHL patient sample. From thawed PBMCs, magnetic negative selection was used to isolate the CD8+ T cells. With respect to this clone: The antigen is undetermined.

Trimming cost V 1 base and J 8 bases; bases outside gene matches: 4. The CDR3 has 13 amino acids. The V gene's germline CDR1 is GTSNPN and CDR2 SVGIG (reference sequence). This chain joins TRBV30 and TRBJ1-4, with 7 bases identical to TRBD1. This TCR was sampled from a human donor with classical Hodgkin lymphoma. The sequenced sample consisted of CD8+ T cells from blood. The CDR3 nucleotides read TGTGCCTGGAGTGGGGGGACAGTGGAAAAACTGTTTTTT. Protein sequence: CAWSGGTVEKLFF.